The rows below give T cell receptor beta chains drawn from one sample of a study of T cells after yellow fever vaccination. TCRdb used MiXCR to reprocess the 5' RACE reads, holding one entry per CDR3 protein. The sample has under 700,000 distinct CDR3 sequences; roughly 17% are singletons. The input for sequencing was PBMCs, taken 4 to 5 days after the first yellow fever vaccination. These receptors were taken from a man between 18 and 35 years old who received the YFV17D yellow fever vaccine. Each CDR3 is given with its conserved first and last residue. D genes are given only for firm matches. Not every row has a clone size; where given, it reads once, few, many or a size class.

>TRBV4-2|.|.|TRBJ2-5
CASSQGVGKQETQYF
TGTGCCAGCAGCCAAGGCGTCGGGAAGCAAGAGACCCAGTACTTC
>TRBV18|.|few|TRBJ1-1
CASSPSWENTEAFF
TGTGCCAGCTCACCAAGTTGGGAGAACACTGAAGCTTTCTTT
>TRBV4-1|TRBD1|.|TRBJ1-1
CASSQVNRGNTEAFF
TGCGCCAGCAGCCAAGTCAACAGGGGGAACACTGAAGCTTTCTTT
>TRBV7-9|.|.|TRBJ1-2
CASSFDDNGVGGYTF
TGTGCCAGCAGCTTCGACGACAATGGGGTCGGTGGCTACACCTTC
>TRBV20-1|.|few|TRBJ1-5
CSARTVNQPQHF
TGCAGTGCTCGGACAGTCAATCAGCCCCAGCATTTT
>TRBV21-1|.|.|TRBJ2-1
CASRKRGEKPGVGYNEQFF
TGTGCCAGCAGAAAACGGGGCGAGAAACCGGGGGTCGGGTACAATGAGCAGTTCTTC
>TRBV18|.|.|TRBJ1-3
CASSPGQANSGNTIYF
TGTGCCAGCTCACCGGGCCAGGCCAACTCTGGAAACACCATATATTTT
>TRBV20-1|.|.|TRBJ2-1
CSARRAPRRSEQFF
TGCAGTGCTAGAAGGGCCCCTAGGCGGAGTGAGCAGTTCTTC
>TRBV12-3/TRBV12-4|TRBD2|.|TRBJ2-3
CACSLVTSGGAGTDTQYF
TGTGCCTGCAGTTTAGTGACTAGCGGGGGGGCGGGCACAGATACGCAGTATTTT
>TRBV6-1|.|.|TRBJ1-4
CASHSNDGTTNEKLFF
TGTGCCAGCCATTCAAACGACGGCACAACTAATGAAAAACTGTTTTTT
>TRBV12-3/TRBV12-4|TRBD1|.|TRBJ1-6
CASSFGGQGWSPLHF
TGTGCCAGCAGTTTTGGAGGACAGGGTTGGTCACCCCTCCACTTT
>TRBV24-1|.|.|TRBJ2-1
CATSETSGIEGAANEQFF
TGTGCCACCAGTGAGACCTCGGGTATCGAGGGAGCCGCAAATGAGCAGTTCTTC
>TRBV5-1|.|few|TRBJ2-2
CASSLKVQANTGELFF
TGCGCCAGCAGCTTGAAAGTCCAGGCGAACACCGGGGAGCTGTTTTTT
>TRBV7-2|TRBD2|.|TRBJ2-3
CASPGGSGTDTQYF
TGTGCCAGCCCCGGTGGTAGCGGGACAGATACGCAGTATTTT
>TRBV3-1|.|few|TRBJ2-3
CASSHGVRRRDTQYF
TGTGCCAGCAGCCATGGGGTAAGGAGGCGAGATACGCAGTATTTT
>TRBV6-2/TRBV6-3|.|few|TRBJ2-2
CASSYWGELFF
TGTGCCAGCAGTTACTGGGGGGAGCTGTTTTTT
>TRBV7-9|TRBD1|.|TRBJ1-3
CASSQGDGNTIYF
TGTGCCAGCAGCCAGGGGGACGGAAACACCATATATTTT
>TRBV7-2|.|few|TRBJ1-2
CASSLLITPANYGYTF
TGTGCCAGCAGCTTATTAATTACCCCGGCAAACTATGGCTACACCTTC
>TRBV11-2|.|.|TRBJ2-5
CASSQPRQETQYF
TGTGCCAGCAGCCAGCCCCGCCAAGAGACCCAGTACTTC
>TRBV11-2|.|few|TRBJ1-4
CASSSVALDTNEKLFF
TGTGCCAGCAGCTCAGTGGCGCTTGATACGAATGAAAAACTGTTTTTT
>TRBV6-5|.|many|TRBJ2-7
CASSYSATGSYEQYF
TGTGCCAGCAGTTACAGTGCTACAGGGAGCTACGAGCAGTACTTC
>TRBV20-1|.|few|TRBJ1-1
CSAKPIQVPNTEAFF
TGCAGTGCTAAACCGATACAGGTTCCGAACACTGAAGCTTTCTTT
>TRBV4-1|TRBD1|.|TRBJ1-2
CASSPRQGFDYGYTF
TGCGCCAGCAGCCCCAGACAGGGGTTCGACTATGGCTACACCTTC
>TRBV12-3/TRBV12-4|TRBD1|many|TRBJ2-5
CASSLWNRGETQYF
TGTGCCAGCAGTTTATGGAACAGGGGCGAGACCCAGTACTTC
>TRBV10-3|.|.|TRBJ1-5
CAISEGNQPQHF
TGTGCCATCAGTGAAGGGAATCAGCCCCAGCATTTT
>TRBV7-9|TRBD1|.|TRBJ2-1
CASSLLDRVFGAEQFF
TGTGCCAGCAGCTTGTTGGACAGGGTGTTCGGGGCTGAGCAGTTCTTC
>TRBV11-2|TRBD2|.|TRBJ2-5
CASSSPTSGQETQYF
TGTGCCAGCAGCTCCCCGACTAGCGGACAAGAGACCCAGTACTTC
>TRBV6-5|.|few|TRBJ2-5
CASSYVGITRETQYF
TGTGCCAGCAGTTACGTGGGTATAACTCGGGAGACCCAGTACTTC
>TRBV7-9|.|once|TRBJ2-3
CSNGNPSTDTQYF
TGTTCCAATGGTAACCCTAGCACAGATACGCAGTATTTT
>TRBV5-4|.|few|TRBJ2-3
CASSLRPADPTDTQYF
TGTGCCAGCAGCCTTAGGCCGGCAGATCCCACAGATACGCAGTATTTT
>TRBV20-1|TRBD2|.|TRBJ2-1
CSARDRRLAVNEQFF
TGCAGTGCTAGAGATAGGAGACTAGCGGTTAATGAGCAGTTCTTC
>TRBV5-5|.|few|TRBJ1-5
CASSLIFWGSDSNQPQHF
TGTGCCAGCAGCTTGATTTTCTGGGGGTCCGATAGCAATCAGCCCCAGCATTTT
>TRBV12-3/TRBV12-4|TRBD1|few|TRBJ1-1
CASSRGTGGRGAEAFF
TGTGCCAGCAGCAGGGGGACAGGGGGCCGTGGGGCTGAAGCTTTCTTT
>TRBV20-1|TRBD1|.|TRBJ1-5
CSAYRVQGRFQPQHF
TGCAGTGCCTATCGGGTACAGGGGAGGTTTCAGCCCCAGCATTTT
>TRBV6-2/TRBV6-3|.|.|TRBJ2-3
CASRPHPGLLTDTQYF
TGTGCCAGCAGGCCCCATCCGGGACTCCTCACAGATACGCAGTATTTT
>TRBV5-1|.|.|TRBJ1-1
CASTVRGKVGTEAFF
TGCGCCAGCACCGTTAGAGGGAAGGTTGGCACTGAAGCTTTCTTT
>TRBV14|.|.|TRBJ2-1
CASSQVGLAIYNEQFF
TGTGCCAGCAGCCAAGTGGGCCTAGCGATATACAATGAGCAGTTCTTC
>TRBV12-3/TRBV12-4|.|.|TRBJ2-2
CASLGDTGELFF
TGTGCCAGTTTAGGGGACACCGGGGAGCTGTTTTTT
>TRBV6-2/TRBV6-3|TRBD2|few|TRBJ2-7
CASSSWTSGGRRAGEQYF
TGTGCCAGCAGTTCCTGGACTAGCGGGGGCCGAAGAGCAGGCGAGCAGTACTTC
>TRBV20-1|TRBD1|few|TRBJ1-2
CSASDRVVYGYTF
TGCAGTGCTAGCGACAGGGTTGTCTATGGCTACACCTTC